The 16 T cell receptor beta chains given below trace back to one sample, sequenced in a study of beta chain features in type 1 diabetes. The study, taken as a whole, reports: Significant though moderate, a shortening of TCRB CDR3s appeared in all four CD4+ subsets of Type 1 diabetes patients.

For these receptors, no antigen is known. Expressed TCRB transcripts got sequenced, as all isolated RNA was reverse transcribed. Generated by immunoSEQ multiplex PCR, the TCRdb table keeps only in-frame clones and is missing some. The repertoire has 120,000 or so clones, about a sixth of them found once; the top ten carry roughly 2.5%. Sequencing was performed on central memory CD4+ T cells from blood. These receptors all stem from a man aged 25 to 40 with type 1 diabetes.

This clone has only a few counts. The V call is TRBV7-2, the J call TRBJ2-3; TRBD1 might be the D (6 bases). The ends were cut back, 4 bases at V and 6 bases at J, with 11 bases in the middle. Germline V CDR1 and CDR2: SGHTA, FQGNSA. The CDR3 length is 13 residues. The CDR3 here is CASSSPGVDTQYF. The CDR3 DNA is TGTGCCAGCAGCTCACCAGGGGTGGATACGCAGTATTTT.

This clone was seen a handful of times. The chain combines TRBV10-3 with TRBJ1-3, with D uncertain. CDR3 size: 12 residues. Germline V gives CDR1 ENHRY, CDR2 SYGVKD. V lost 6 bases and J lost 8, with 11 bases in between. The CDR3 reads CAISSTSDTIYF. CDR3 DNA: TGTGCCATCAGCTCTACTTCGGACACCATATATTTT.

This clone showed up many times. The CDR3 spells CASSLLTSNEQFF. The CDR3, as DNA: TGTGCCAGCAGCTTGCTTACCTCCAATGAGCAGTTCTTC. The J gene is TRBJ2-1, the V gene TRBV7-6; D is undetermined. The V gene's germline CDR1 is SGHVS and CDR2 FNYEAQ. The CDR3 totals 13 residues. V dropped 3 bases and J dropped 6 bases, with 9 bases sitting between them.

The genes are TRBV9 and TRBJ2-7; 9 nucleotides line up with TRBD1. This CDR3 is built from 13 residues. Germline CDR1 reads SGDLS; CDR2 reads YYNGEE. V lost 4 bases to trimming and J lost 4 bases; unmatched junction nucleotides: 3. The CDR3 nucleotides read TGTGCCAGCAGCATTGGACAGGGGTACGAGCAGTACTTC. Translating it yields CASSIGQGYEQYF. Drawing the rest from reference TRBV9 and TRBJ2-7, the complete variable domain is DSGVTQTPKHLITATGQRVTLRCSPRSGDLSVYWYQQSLDQGLQFLIQYYNGEERAKGNILERFSAQQFPDLHSELNLSSLELGDSALYFCASSIGQGYEQYFGPGTRLTVT.

This chain links TRBV9 with TRBJ1-2; 7 bases line up with TRBD1. The CDR3 is made up of 15 amino acids. Germline CDR1 SGDLS, CDR2 YYNGEE. V shed 4 bases and J 4 bases; nucleotides not matched to a gene: 10. The CDR3 DNA reads TGTGCCAGCAGCCCCCGGGACAGTGACTTCTATGGCTACACCTTC. Translation: CASSPRDSDFYGYTF. The full variable domain, rest sourced from reference TRBV9 and TRBJ1-2, is DSGVTQTPKHLITATGQRVTLRCSPRSGDLSVYWYQQSLDQGLQFLIQYYNGEERAKGNILERFSAQQFPDLHSELNLSSLELGDSALYFCASSPRDSDFYGYTFGSGTRLTVV.

The sample holds many counts of this clone. V usage is TRBV4-3 and J usage is TRBJ2-7, with D possibly matching TRBD1 (5 bases). Trimming removed 0 bases from V and 6 bases from J, with 12 bases in between. Germline V CDR1 and CDR2: LGHNA, YSLEER. This CDR3 has 14 residues. This CDR3 reads CASSQDRQGGEQYF. The CDR3 bases are TGCGCCAGCAGCCAAGATCGTCAGGGTGGCGAGCAGTACTTC.

This clone was seen a few times. CDR3 amino acids: CASSQERGGANVLTF. In nucleotides, the CDR3 is TGCGCCAGCAGCCAAGAAAGGGGTGGGGCCAACGTCCTGACTTTC. The rearrangement joins TRBV4-3 to TRBJ2-6; perhaps TRBD1 as D (5 bases). Looked up from germline, CDR1 is LGHNA and CDR2 is YSLEER. The length of the CDR3 is 15 residues. V lost 0 bases to trimming and J lost 3 bases, with 6 bases between them.

The chain recombines TRBV6-5 with TRBJ2-7, with D perhaps matching TRBD1 (6 bases). The CDR3 has 13 amino acids. Trimming left V 5 bases short and J 4 bases short, with 12 bases between. The germline CDR1 and CDR2 sequences are MNHEY and SVGAGI. As DNA, the CDR3 is TGTGCCAGCAGTCAGGGGTACCGGTACGAGCAGTACTTC. Translating it yields CASSQGYRYEQYF.

This clone was observed a handful of times. J is TRBJ2-3 and V is TRBV6-6; the match to TRBD1 covers 7 bases. CDR3 length: 15 residues. Germline V gives CDR1 MNHNY, CDR2 SVGAGI (reference sequence). V shed 2 bases, J shed 4 bases, and the junction held 6 bases outside the gene matches. CDR3: CASSYRQGRPDTQYF. In DNA form, the CDR3 reads TGTGCCAGCAGTTACCGACAGGGAAGGCCAGATACGCAGTATTTT.

CDR3 coding DNA: TGTGCCAGTAGTATAGAAGGGGTCAGCGAGCAGTACTTC. Translating gives CASSIEGVSEQYF. J is TRBJ2-7 and V is TRBV19; possible D gene TRBD1, 5 bases. V was pared by 0 bases and J by 6 bases, with 9 bases between. CDR1 and CDR2 from the germline V gene are LNHDA and SQIVND (reference sequence). There are 13 residues in the CDR3.

This clone turned up a few times. In DNA, the CDR3 is TGTGCCAGCTCCGTAGCCCCCAATGAGCAGTTCTTC. Translated, it gives CASSVAPNEQFF. V and J are TRBV28 and TRBJ2-1; D is undetermined. The germline CDR1 and CDR2 sequences are MDHEN and SYDVKM. Trimming took 8 bases from V and 6 from J, leaving 11 bases between them. CDR3 length: 12 amino acids.

The rearrangement links TRBV30 to TRBJ1-2, with 7 bases aligning to TRBD1. CDR1 and CDR2 (germline): GTSNPN, SVGIG (reference sequence). V lost 8 bases to trimming and J lost 8 bases; unmatched junction nucleotides: 14. The CDR3 loop spans 13 amino acids. The CDR3 nucleotides read TGTGCCCGACCCTTGACAGGGAGGTTGGGCTACACCTTC. Its protein product is CARPLTGRLGYTF.

Only a few counts were recorded for this clone. The J gene is TRBJ2-1, the V gene TRBV5-1; tentatively, D is TRBD1 or TRBD2 (5 bases each). CDR1 and CDR2 (germline): SGHRS, YFSETQ. Trimming removed 4 bases from V and 13 bases from J, with 18 bases in between. This CDR3 comprises 13 residues. CDR3 region: CASSLESGTGQFF. Here the CDR3 DNA reads TGCGCCAGCAGCCTAGAATCCGGGACCGGACAGTTCTTC.

The chain links TRBV4-3 to TRBJ2-3, with D perhaps TRBD2 (6 bases). The CDR3 covers 16 residues. The V gene's germline CDR1 is LGHNA and CDR2 YSLEER. V lost 1 base and J 4 bases, leaving 15 bases between the germline ends. CDR3 in amino acids: CASSQGVRRDADTQYF. In DNA form, the CDR3 reads TGCGCCAGCAGCCAAGGCGTGAGGCGGGATGCAGATACGCAGTATTTT.

This chain links TRBV13 with TRBJ2-7, with a possible D match to TRBD1 (5 bases). Germline lookup yields CDR1 PRHDT and CDR2 FYEKMQ (reference sequence). The CDR3 consists of 14 residues. Trimming removed 9 bases at V and 2 bases at J, with 17 bases between. DNA for the CDR3: TGTGCCAGTCATGCTGGACAACGACCCTACGAGCAGTACTTC. It specifies CASHAGQRPYEQYF.

The chain employs TRBV5-1 and TRBJ2-3, with D perhaps TRBD2 (6 bases). The CDR3 is 16 amino acids. CDR1 is SGHRS and CDR2 is YFSETQ in the germline V gene. The germline V and J ends were trimmed by 6 bases and 0 bases, with 17 bases remaining between them. CDR3 loop: CASTRIPGLSTDTQYF. CDR3 nucleotides: TGCGCCAGCACCAGAATTCCGGGACTCAGCACAGATACGCAGTATTTT.